Listed below are T cell receptor beta chains from one sample, sequenced in a study of blood T cell repertoires in COVID-19. The assay was immunoSEQ multiplex PCR, and TCRdb's table has in-frame clones only and misses some. The sample contains just over 300,000 clones, roughly nine tenths of which appear only once. Material for sequencing was peripheral blood. The source is a man aged 18 to 35 with active or convalescent COVID-19. Both conserved end residues are part of each CDR3. D genes are given only for firm matches. The size of a clone is reported for some rows only, either as once, few or many, or as a class for expanded clones.

clone_size	v_call	d_call	j_call	cdr3_aa	cdr3_nt
NA	TRBV2	NA	TRBJ2-2	CASSERDVRYTGELFF	TGTGCCAGCAGTGAGCGGGACGTTCGGTACACCGGGGAGCTGTTTTTT
NA	TRBV3-1/TRBV3-2	NA	TRBJ2-3	CASSQPTSGMQYF	TGTGCCAGCAGCCAACCTACCTCGGGGATGCAGTATTTT
NA	TRBV7-9	TRBD1	TRBJ1-6	CASRGRDRGLQDSPLHF	TGTGCCAGCAGAGGCCGAGACAGGGGGCTTCAGGATTCACCCCTCCACTTT
once	TRBV6-5	TRBD1	TRBJ2-5	CASSPTGAGGETQYF	TGTGCCAGCAGTCCCACAGGGGCAGGAGGAGAGACCCAGTACTTC
few	TRBV5-1	TRBD2	TRBJ2-3	CASSLAGVVDTQYF	TGCGCCAGCAGCTTAGCGGGAGTGGTGGATACGCAGTATTTT
NA	TRBV9	NA	TRBJ1-4	CASSVVRAGPPEEANEKLFF	TGTGCCAGCAGCGTAGTAAGGGCCGGACCGCCGGAGGAGGCTAATGAAAAACTGTTTTTT
once	TRBV19	TRBD2	TRBJ2-2	CASSTSSGRVRSGELFF	TGTGCCAGTAGTACTTCTAGCGGGAGGGTGAGGTCCGGGGAGCTGTTTTTT
NA	TRBV2	NA	TRBJ1-1	CASSLRLENTEAFF	TGTGCCAGCAGTCTTCGACTGGAGAACACTGAAGCTTTCTTT
once	TRBV5-4	NA	TRBJ1-5	CASSLSPGLNQPQHF	TGTGCCAGCAGCTTGTCACCAGGGCTTAATCAGCCCCAGCATTTT
NA	TRBV6-6	NA	TRBJ2-7	CASSYLEAREQYF	TGTGCCAGCAGTTATCTAGAAGCGCGCGAGCAGTACTTC
NA	TRBV5-6	NA	TRBJ1-6	CASSLPRAGDLHSPLHF	TGTGCCAGCAGCTTGCCCAGGGCAGGGGATTTACATTCACCCCTCCACTTT
NA	TRBV18	NA	TRBJ1-2	CASSPEGGGYTF	TGTGCCAGCTCACCGGAGGGTGGAGGCTACACCTTC
NA	TRBV12-3/TRBV12-4	NA	TRBJ2-7	CASSDSTYEQYF	TGTGCCAGCAGTGACAGCACCTACGAGCAGTACTTC
NA	TRBV5-8	NA	TRBJ2-7	CASSLALMSYEQYF	TGTGCCAGCAGCTTGGCCTTAATGTCCTACGAGCAGTACTTC
NA	TRBV15	NA	TRBJ1-5	CATSPGTSVDQPQHF	TGTGCCACCAGCCCCGGGACATCTGTGGATCAGCCCCAGCATTTT
NA	TRBV6-1	TRBD1	TRBJ1-1	CASRDWTGDEAFF	TGTGCCAGCAGGGACTGGACAGGGGATGAAGCTTTCTTT
NA	TRBV5-1	NA	TRBJ2-5	CASSLAQQETQYF	TGCGCCAGCAGCTTGGCTCAGCAAGAGACCCAGTACTTC
once	TRBV3-1/TRBV3-2	NA	TRBJ2-1	CASSHGLVNEQFF	TGTGCCAGCAGCCATGGACTGGTCAATGAGCAGTTCTTC
NA	TRBV11-2	TRBD2	TRBJ2-1	CASSPYASGGREQFF	TGTGCCAGCAGCCCCTACGCCAGCGGGGGGCGTGAGCAGTTCTTC
NA	TRBV28	TRBD1	TRBJ2-5	CASRQDRVETQYF	TGTGCCAGCAGACAAGACAGGGTCGAGACCCAGTACTTC
NA	TRBV7-2	NA	TRBJ1-1	CASSRRGLSGTEAFF	TGTGCCAGCAGCAGGAGGGGCTTAAGCGGCACTGAAGCTTTCTTT
NA	TRBV12-5	NA	TRBJ2-7	CASGLVQYEQYF	TGTGCTAGTGGTTTGGTTCAGTACGAGCAGTACTTC
once	TRBV4-1	TRBD1	TRBJ1-2	CASSQDKRQGYGYTF	TGCGCCAGCAGCCAAGATAAGCGACAGGGTTATGGCTACACCTTC
NA	TRBV7-6	TRBD2	TRBJ2-5	CASSLVPRGLAGQETQYF	TGTGCCAGCAGCTTAGTTCCCCGCGGACTAGCGGGTCAAGAGACCCAGTACTTC
NA	TRBV19	TRBD2	TRBJ2-7	CATRTSGSREQYF	TGTGCCACCAGGACTAGCGGGAGTCGGGAGCAGTACTTC
NA	TRBV21-1	NA	TRBJ2-3	CASSKGGSPTDTQYF	TGTGCCAGCAGCAAAGGAGGTTCCCCGACAGATACGCAGTATTTT
NA	TRBV28	TRBD1	TRBJ2-6	CASSPTGGSGGANVLTF	TGTGCCAGCAGTCCGACAGGGGGCTCTGGTGGGGCCAACGTCCTGACTTTC
NA	TRBV20-1	NA	TRBJ1-3	CSASAFLSGNTIYF	TGCAGTGCTAGTGCCTTTCTCTCTGGAAACACCATATATTTT
many	TRBV6-1	TRBD1	TRBJ1-6	CASSDTGDNSPLHF	TGTGCCAGCAGTGATACAGGGGATAATTCACCCCTCCACTTT
NA	TRBV13	TRBD1	TRBJ1-2	CASRKVLRGPGYTF	TGTGCCAGCAGAAAAGTCCTCAGGGGGCCTGGCTACACCTTC
NA	TRBV4-1	TRBD1	TRBJ1-1	CASSKALSGTGDITEAFF	TGCGCCAGCAGCAAGGCCCTTTCCGGGACAGGGGACATCACTGAAGCTTTCTTT
NA	TRBV23-1	NA	TRBJ2-7	CASRVFLRDNSYEQYF	TGCGCCAGCCGCGTCTTTCTCCGGGACAACTCCTACGAGCAGTACTTC
NA	TRBV14	NA	TRBJ2-2	CASSHTQVQNTGELFF	TGTGCCAGCAGCCATACCCAGGTCCAGAACACCGGGGAGCTGTTTTTT
NA	TRBV11-1	NA	TRBJ1-2	CASRGLGHGYTF	TGTGCCAGCAGAGGACTAGGGCATGGCTACACCTTC
few	TRBV5-4	TRBD2	TRBJ2-1	CASSGQGSSSGRDEQFF	TGTGCCAGCAGTGGACAGGGGTCGTCTAGCGGGAGGGATGAGCAGTTCTTC
NA	TRBV12-3/TRBV12-4	NA	TRBJ1-1	CASTPFEAFF	TGTGCCAGCACCCCGTTTGAAGCTTTCTTT
once	TRBV7-2	TRBD1	TRBJ2-1	CASSLVDRGLYNEQFF	TGTGCCAGCAGCTTAGTTGACAGGGGACTCTACAATGAGCAGTTCTTC
NA	TRBV5-1	TRBD2	TRBJ2-1	CASGGNEQFF	TGCGCCTCCGGGGGGAATGAGCAGTTCTTC
NA	TRBV9	TRBD2	TRBJ2-1	CASNAELAGGNNEQFF	TGTGCCAGCAACGCTGAGCTAGCGGGAGGAAACAATGAGCAGTTCTTC
NA	TRBV9	NA	TRBJ2-5	CASSVEGRGPYQETQYF	TGTGCCAGCAGCGTAGAAGGGCGGGGGCCCTACCAAGAGACCCAGTACTTC
NA	TRBV29-1	TRBD1	TRBJ2-2	CSVGLTGDTGELFF	TGCAGCGTTGGCCTGACAGGGGACACCGGGGAGCTGTTTTTT
NA	TRBV14	TRBD2	TRBJ2-1	CASSRPRLAESSYNEQFF	TGTGCCAGCAGCCGACCCAGGCTAGCGGAAAGCTCCTACAATGAGCAGTTCTTC
NA	TRBV5-1	TRBD1	TRBJ2-7	CASRGQGASYEQYF	TGCGCCAGCCGCGGACAGGGGGCATCCTACGAGCAGTACTTC
NA	TRBV12-5	TRBD2	TRBJ2-5	CASGLVLTSGVQETQYF	TGTGCTAGTGGTTTGGTATTAACTAGCGGGGTCCAAGAGACCCAGTACTTC
once	TRBV5-1	NA	TRBJ2-7	CASSLRQGYEQYF	TGCGCCAGCAGCTTAAGGCAGGGGTACGAGCAGTACTTC
NA	TRBV4-1	NA	TRBJ1-2	CASSQVGRNPYGYTF	TGCGCCAGCAGCCAAGTCGGTAGAAACCCCTATGGCTACACCTTC
NA	TRBV5-1	NA	TRBJ2-7	CASSLGTEYEQYF	TGCGCCAGCAGCTTGGGGACAGAGTACGAGCAGTACTTC
NA	TRBV27	TRBD1	TRBJ1-4	CASSWGQGNEKLFF	TGTGCCAGCAGTTGGGGACAGGGGAATGAAAAACTGTTTTTT
NA	TRBV29-1	NA	TRBJ2-3	CSVESADNRMGLGTDTQYF	TGCAGCGTTGAATCGGCGGACAATCGAATGGGTTTAGGTACAGATACGCAGTATTTT
NA	TRBV6-5	TRBD2	TRBJ2-1	CASRGLAGGPDEQFF	TGTGCCAGCAGGGGACTAGCGGGAGGGCCCGATGAGCAGTTCTTC
NA	TRBV3-1/TRBV3-2	NA	TRBJ2-7	CASSQFAGREQYF	TGTGCCAGCAGCCAATTCGCGGGGCGGGAGCAGTACTTC
NA	TRBV7-9	TRBD1	TRBJ1-4	CASSFPGTAYEKLFF	TGTGCCAGCAGCTTCCCCGGGACAGCATATGAAAAACTGTTTTTT
few	TRBV28	TRBD1	TRBJ1-4	CASSPTDRDIEKLFF	TGTGCCAGCAGTCCTACCGACAGGGATATTGAAAAACTGTTTTTT
few	TRBV5-5	TRBD1	TRBJ1-3	CASSLDRGAGNTIYF	TGTGCCAGCAGCCTAGACAGGGGGGCTGGAAACACCATATATTTT
once	TRBV18	TRBD2	TRBJ2-2	CASSLGLAGLTNTGELFF	TGTGCCAGCTCACTAGGACTAGCGGGCCTGACGAACACCGGGGAGCTGTTTTTT
NA	TRBV7-9	TRBD1	TRBJ1-4	CASSQQTGGYEKLFF	TGTGCCAGCAGCCAGCAGACAGGGGGCTATGAAAAACTGTTTTTT
once	TRBV7-2	NA	TRBJ1-5	CASSATRGSLGPQHF	TGTGCCAGCAGCGCTACGCGAGGTTCCCTAGGGCCCCAGCATTTT
few	TRBV28	TRBD1	TRBJ2-2	CASSLLNWGDRGTGELFF	TGTGCCAGCAGTTTATTGAATTGGGGGGACAGGGGAACCGGGGAGCTGTTTTTT